The entry that follows covers one T cell receptor beta chain sequence. This sample was included in a study of control samples from healthy donors and cancer patients. TCRdb's table, derived via immunoSEQ multiplex PCR, lists solely in-frame clones and lacks some. The sample lists about 98,000 clones; approximately 78% were seen once. Germline V gives CDR1 MDHEN, CDR2 SYDVKM. Trimming stripped 5 bases from V and 6 bases from J, with 13 bases between. The CDR3 runs to 14 residues. The genes are TRBV28 and TRBJ1-4; D gene unclear. Sequencing input: blood. The clonotype originates from a man aged 55 to 70 in good health. Here the CDR3 DNA reads TGTGCCAGCAGTCCTCCGAGGGTGTATGAAAAACTGTTTTTT. It translates to CASSPPRVYEKLFF.